Listed here is a single T cell receptor beta chain. The data belong to a study of blood T cell repertoires in COVID-19. Study-level information: PBMCs, B-cell-depleted T cells, or T cells were the source of the cDNA or gDNA that made up the material.

The method was immunoSEQ multiplex PCR; TCRdb's version includes in-frame clones alone and lacks a portion of them. In the table there are around 150,000 clones, 78% of which are singletons. CDR1 and CDR2 from the germline V gene are SGHAT and FQNNGV. V lost 5 bases to trimming and J lost 0 bases; unmatched junction nucleotides: 10. This CDR3 has 17 residues. The chain carries TRBV11-2 and TRBJ1-1; 9 nucleotides line up with TRBD1. The sequenced sample consisted of peripheral blood. The receptor's source is a man between 60 and 75 years old who had recovered from COVID-19. The CDR3 reads CASSAGTGITLNTEAFF. DNA of the CDR3: TGTGCCAGCAGCGCCGGGACAGGGATCACCCTGAACACTGAAGCTTTCTTT.